This T cell receptor beta chain was sequenced during a study of graft-versus-host responses after intestinal transplantation. Findings and limits, study-wide: Allograft graft-versus-host to host-versus-graft clonal ratios ran high in patients with graft-donor T cell macrochimerism. GvH clone levels peaked in circulation, and this peak was associated with early post-transplant HvG declines.

The table lists this clone with a count of one. Its target is not known. Repertoires were generated with immunoSEQ multiplex PCR, while TCRdb's copy carries only in-frame clones and drops some. The sample holds over 9,500 clones, around 94% seen once. The germline gives CDR1 MDHEN, CDR2 SYDVKM. The CDR3 consists of 12 residues. V dropped 6 bases and J dropped 5; count of bases not matched to a gene: 1. The sequences come from PBMCs, collected 8 days after intestinal transplant. The rearrangement joins TRBV28 to TRBJ2-7, with 10 nucleotides matching TRBD1. This clonotype was obtained from a human patient who received an intestinal transplant, so some T cells may come from the graft donor. CDR3 DNA: TGTGCCAGCAGGGACAGGGGGGACGAGCAGTACTTC. It translates to CASRDRGDEQYF.